This TCR beta chain is from a study of blood T cell repertoires in COVID-19. Across the study: Samples representing acute and convalescent COVID-19 were sourced from the United States, Italy and Spain. PBMCs, B-cell-depleted T cells, or T cells were the source of the cDNA or gDNA that made up the material.

The length of the CDR3 is 15 residues. V trimming: 2 bases; J trimming: 2 bases; junction bases outside the gene matches: 3. In germline, CDR1 is SGHVS, CDR2 FNYEAQ. Per the study methods: Cell counts per sample came from amplifying reference gene primers. Sequenced by immunoSEQ multiplex PCR; TCRdb stores in-frame clones only, minus some. V, J and clone size are those of that table, while D and trimming were read from the DNA. The sample has 160,000 or so clones, 80% to 90% seen once; the top ten hold approximately 4%. This receptor was obtained from a woman aged 65 to 85 with acute or convalescent COVID-19. The source material was peripheral blood. The chain combines TRBV7-6 with TRBJ2-1; the match to TRBD2 covers 7 bases. The CDR3: CASSLSSGTYNEQFF. CDR3 sequence (DNA): TGTGCCAGCAGCTTATCTAGCGGTACCTACAATGAGCAGTTCTTC.